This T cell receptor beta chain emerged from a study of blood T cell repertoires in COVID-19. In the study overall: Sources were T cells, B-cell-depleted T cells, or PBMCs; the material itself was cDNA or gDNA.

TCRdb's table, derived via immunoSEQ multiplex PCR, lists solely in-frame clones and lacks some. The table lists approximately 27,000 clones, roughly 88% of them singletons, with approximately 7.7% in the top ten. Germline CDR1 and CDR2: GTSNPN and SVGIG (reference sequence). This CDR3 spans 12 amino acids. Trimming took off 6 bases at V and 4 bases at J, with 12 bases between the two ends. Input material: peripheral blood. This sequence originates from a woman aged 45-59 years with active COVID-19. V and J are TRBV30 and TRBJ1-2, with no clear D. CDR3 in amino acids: CACCGLGYGYTF. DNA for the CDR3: TGTGCCTGCTGCGGGCTCGGCTATGGCTACACCTTC.